This T cell receptor (beta chain) appears in the sequencing data of a study of blood T cells in healthy people across ages. A second PCR of 7 to 11 cycles used a sample-barcoded 5' primer and a J-beta primer mix. TCRdb reanalysed the 5' RACE reads using MiXCR and keeps one entry per CDR3 protein. The table shows more than 900,000 distinct CDR3 sequences, with 25% occurring only once. Separately, the same data were catalogued under a study of T cells of mothers and their children.

Material: blood. The clonotype comes from a girl aged 2 to 9 in good health.

CDR3 bases: TGTGCCAGCAGCCCCCGGGACAGTTATGGCTACACCTTC. Its protein is CASSPRDSYGYTF. This chain links TRBV2 with TRBJ1-2; 7 bases fit TRBD1. J gave up 5 bases and V 6 bases, and 6 bases lay outside the gene matches. CDR1 is SNHLY and CDR2 is FYNNEI in the germline V gene. This CDR3 is built from 13 residues.